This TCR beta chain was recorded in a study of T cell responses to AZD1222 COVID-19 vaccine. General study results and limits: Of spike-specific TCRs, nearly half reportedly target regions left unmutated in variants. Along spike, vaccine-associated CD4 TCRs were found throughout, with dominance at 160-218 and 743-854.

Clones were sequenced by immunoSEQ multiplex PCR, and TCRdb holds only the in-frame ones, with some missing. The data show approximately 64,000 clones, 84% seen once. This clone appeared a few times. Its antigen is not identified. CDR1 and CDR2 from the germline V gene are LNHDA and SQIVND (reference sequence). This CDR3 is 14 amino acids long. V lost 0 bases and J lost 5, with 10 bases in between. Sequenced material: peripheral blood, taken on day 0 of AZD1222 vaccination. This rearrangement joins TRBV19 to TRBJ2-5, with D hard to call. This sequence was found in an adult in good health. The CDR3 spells CASSIEREGETQYF. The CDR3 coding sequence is TGTGCCAGTAGTATAGAAAGGGAAGGGGAGACCCAGTACTTC.